The count of the clone carrying this T cell receptor (beta chain) is one. This entry comes from a study of blood T cell repertoires in COVID-19. Study-level background: The study drew acute and convalescent COVID-19 samples from the United States, Italy and Spain. From T cells, B-cell-depleted T cells, or PBMCs came the material, which was cDNA or gDNA.

The V gene lost 0 bases and the J gene lost 4 bases, with 17 bases spanning the gap. The germline CDR1 and CDR2 sequences are MNHNS and SASEGT. This CDR3 contains 17 residues. Libraries were prepared by immunoSEQ multiplex PCR; TCRdb keeps only in-frame clonotypes and omits some of them. The sample comprises 200,000 to 300,000 clones, about 89% of which are singletons, and approximately 1.5% rests with the top ten. The receptor was derived from a woman aged 60-75 years who had recovered from COVID-19. Material: peripheral blood. This rearrangement joins TRBV6-1 to TRBJ2-3, with D possibly being TRBD1 (6 bases). CDR3 sequence reads: CASSEAQYRVAADTQYF. In DNA, the CDR3 is TGTGCCAGCAGTGAAGCTCAATACAGGGTGGCCGCAGATACGCAGTATTTT.